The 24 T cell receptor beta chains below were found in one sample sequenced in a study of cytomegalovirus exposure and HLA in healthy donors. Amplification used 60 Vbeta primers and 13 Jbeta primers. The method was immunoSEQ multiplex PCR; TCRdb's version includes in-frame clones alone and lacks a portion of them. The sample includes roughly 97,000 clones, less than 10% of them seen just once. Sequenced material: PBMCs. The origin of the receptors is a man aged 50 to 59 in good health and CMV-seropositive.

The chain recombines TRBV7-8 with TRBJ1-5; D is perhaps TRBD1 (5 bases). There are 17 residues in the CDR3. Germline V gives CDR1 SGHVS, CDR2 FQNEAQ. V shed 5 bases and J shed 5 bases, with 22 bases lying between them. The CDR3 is CASSPILRGGKDQPQHF. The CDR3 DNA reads TGTGCCAGCAGCCCCATTTTGAGGGGAGGTAAAGATCAGCCCCAGCATTTT.

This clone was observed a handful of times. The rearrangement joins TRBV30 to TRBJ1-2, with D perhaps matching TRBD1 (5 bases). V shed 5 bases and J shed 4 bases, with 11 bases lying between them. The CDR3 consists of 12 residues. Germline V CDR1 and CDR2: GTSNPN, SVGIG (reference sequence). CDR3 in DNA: TGTGCCTGGGGCGTGGACACCTATGGCTACACCTTC. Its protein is CAWGVDTYGYTF.

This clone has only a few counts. The CDR3 nucleotides are TGTGCCAGCAGACCTCCCAGGGGGCACAACTATGGCTACACCTTC. This gives the protein CASRPPRGHNYGYTF. The J gene is TRBJ1-2, the V gene TRBV6-1; 8 bases align to TRBD1. The germline gives CDR1 MNHNS, CDR2 SASEGT. Germline trimming cut 6 bases from V and 2 bases from J; bases unmatched to any gene: 8. The CDR3 runs to 15 residues.

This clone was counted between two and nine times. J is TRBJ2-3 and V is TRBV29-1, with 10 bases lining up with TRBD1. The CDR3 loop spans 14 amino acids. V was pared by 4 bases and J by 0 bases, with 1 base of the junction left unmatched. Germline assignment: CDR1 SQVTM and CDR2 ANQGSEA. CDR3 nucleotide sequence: TGCAGCGTTGGGGACAGGGGAAGCACAGATACGCAGTATTTT. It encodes CSVGDRGSTDTQYF.

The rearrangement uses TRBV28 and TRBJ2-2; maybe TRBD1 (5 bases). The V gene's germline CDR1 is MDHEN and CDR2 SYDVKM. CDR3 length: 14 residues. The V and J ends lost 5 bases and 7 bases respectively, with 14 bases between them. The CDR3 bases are TGTGCCAGCAGTCGGACAATCCTAGGCGGGGAGCTGTTTTTT. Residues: CASSRTILGGELFF.

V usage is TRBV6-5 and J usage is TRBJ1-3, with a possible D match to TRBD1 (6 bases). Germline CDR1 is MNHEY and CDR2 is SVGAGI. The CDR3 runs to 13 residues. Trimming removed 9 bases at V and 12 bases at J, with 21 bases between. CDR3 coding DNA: TGTGCCAGAAGTAAGGACAGCGTTGACAACATATATTTT. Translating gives CARSKDSVDNIYF.

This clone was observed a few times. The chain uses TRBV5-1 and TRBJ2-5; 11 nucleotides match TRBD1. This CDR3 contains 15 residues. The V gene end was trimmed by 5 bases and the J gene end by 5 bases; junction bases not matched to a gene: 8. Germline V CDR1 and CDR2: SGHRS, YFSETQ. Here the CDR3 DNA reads TGCGCCAGCAGATCCCCGGGACAGGGGGTTGAGACCCAGTACTTC. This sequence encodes CASRSPGQGVETQYF.

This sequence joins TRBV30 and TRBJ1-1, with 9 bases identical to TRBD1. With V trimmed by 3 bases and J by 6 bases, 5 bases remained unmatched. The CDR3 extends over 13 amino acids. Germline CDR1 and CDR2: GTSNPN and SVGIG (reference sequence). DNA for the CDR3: TGTGCCTGGAGCGCTGGGACAGGGTCTGAAGCTTTCTTT. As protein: CAWSAGTGSEAFF.

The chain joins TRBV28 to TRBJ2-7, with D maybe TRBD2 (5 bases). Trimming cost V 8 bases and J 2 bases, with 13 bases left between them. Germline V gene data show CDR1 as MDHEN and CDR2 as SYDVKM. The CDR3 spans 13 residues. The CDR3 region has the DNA TGTGCCAGCCGGGAACCGTCTACCTACGAGCAGTACTTC. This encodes CASREPSTYEQYF.

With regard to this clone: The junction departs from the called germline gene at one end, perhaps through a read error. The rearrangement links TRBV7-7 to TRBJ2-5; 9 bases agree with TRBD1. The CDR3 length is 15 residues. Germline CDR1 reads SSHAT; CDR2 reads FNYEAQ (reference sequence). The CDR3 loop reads CASSPTGGAGETQYF. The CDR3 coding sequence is TGTGCTAGCAGCCCTACAGGGGGCGCGGGAGAGACCCAGTACTTC.

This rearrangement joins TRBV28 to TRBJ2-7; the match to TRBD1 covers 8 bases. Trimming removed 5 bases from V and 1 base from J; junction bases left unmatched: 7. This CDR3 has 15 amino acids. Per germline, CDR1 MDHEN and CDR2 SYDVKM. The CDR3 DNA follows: TGTGCCAGCAGTCTCAGGACAGGGTTGTCCTACGAGCAGTACTTC. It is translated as CASSLRTGLSYEQYF.

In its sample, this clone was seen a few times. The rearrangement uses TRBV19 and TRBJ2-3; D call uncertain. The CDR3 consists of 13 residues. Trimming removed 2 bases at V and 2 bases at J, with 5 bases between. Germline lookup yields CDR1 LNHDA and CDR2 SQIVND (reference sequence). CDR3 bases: TGTGCCAGTAGTATACGAGTCACAGATACGCAGTATTTT. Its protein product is CASSIRVTDTQYF.

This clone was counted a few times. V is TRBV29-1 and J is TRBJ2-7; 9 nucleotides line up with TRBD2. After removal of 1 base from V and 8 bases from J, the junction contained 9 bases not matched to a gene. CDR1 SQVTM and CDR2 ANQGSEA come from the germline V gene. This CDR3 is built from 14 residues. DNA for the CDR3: TGCAGCGTTGAAGTCGCAGCGGGAGGAGGGCAGCAGTACTTC. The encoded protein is CSVEVAAGGGQQYF.

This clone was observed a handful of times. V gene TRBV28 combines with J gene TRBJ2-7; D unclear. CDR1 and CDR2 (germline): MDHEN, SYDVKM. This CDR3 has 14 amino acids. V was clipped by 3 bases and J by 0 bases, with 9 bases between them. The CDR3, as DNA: TGTGCCAGCAGTTTCATGTACAACTCCTACGAGCAGTACTTC. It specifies CASSFMYNSYEQYF.

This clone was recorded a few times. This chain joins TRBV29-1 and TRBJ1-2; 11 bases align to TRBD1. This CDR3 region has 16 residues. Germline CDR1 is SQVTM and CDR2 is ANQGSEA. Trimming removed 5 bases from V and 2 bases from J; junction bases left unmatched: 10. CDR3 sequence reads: CSVLLADRGQNYGYTF. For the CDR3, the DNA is TGCAGCGTTCTGTTAGCGGACAGGGGGCAAAACTATGGCTACACCTTC.

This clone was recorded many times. CDR3: CSVASGSEQYF. The CDR3 DNA follows: TGCAGCGTTGCATCGGGGTCCGAGCAGTACTTC. The chain combines TRBV29-1 with TRBJ2-7, with D possibly being TRBD2 (5 bases). Germline CDR1 SQVTM, CDR2 ANQGSEA. Deletions cut 4 bases from V and 6 bases from J, with 10 bases between. This CDR3 has 11 amino acids.

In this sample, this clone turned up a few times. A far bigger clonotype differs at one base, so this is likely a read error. This CDR3 is CSVLPYLAGVDDAQFF. For the CDR3, the DNA is TGCAGCGTCCTACCTTACCTAGCGGGAGTAGACGATGCGCAGTTCTTC. The rearrangement links TRBV29-1 to TRBJ2-3, with 10 bases fitting TRBD2. The J call may be incorrect, as the DNA end agrees better with TRBJ2-1. CDR1 and CDR2 (germline): SQVTM, ANQGSEA. This CDR3 region has 16 residues.

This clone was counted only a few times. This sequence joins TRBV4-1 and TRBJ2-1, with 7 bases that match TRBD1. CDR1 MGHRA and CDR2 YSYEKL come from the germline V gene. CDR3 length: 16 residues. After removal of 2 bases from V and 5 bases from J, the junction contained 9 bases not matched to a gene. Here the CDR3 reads CASSQPGRDRNNEQFF. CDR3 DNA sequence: TGCGCCAGCAGCCAACCAGGCCGGGACAGAAACAATGAGCAGTTCTTC.

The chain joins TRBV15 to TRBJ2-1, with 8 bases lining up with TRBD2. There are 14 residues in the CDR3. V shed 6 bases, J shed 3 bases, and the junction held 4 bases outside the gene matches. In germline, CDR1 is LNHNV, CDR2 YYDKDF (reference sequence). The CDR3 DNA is TGTGCCACCAGTACGGGAGGGAACTACAATGAGCAGTTCTTC. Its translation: CATSTGGNYNEQFF.

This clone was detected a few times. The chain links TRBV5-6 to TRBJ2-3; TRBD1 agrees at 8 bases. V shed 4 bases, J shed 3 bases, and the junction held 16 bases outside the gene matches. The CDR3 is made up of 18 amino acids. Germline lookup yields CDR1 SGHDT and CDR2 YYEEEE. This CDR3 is CASSLTGVLVVSTDTQYF. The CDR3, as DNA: TGTGCCAGCAGCCTGACAGGGGTCCTAGTTGTTTCGACAGATACGCAGTATTTT.

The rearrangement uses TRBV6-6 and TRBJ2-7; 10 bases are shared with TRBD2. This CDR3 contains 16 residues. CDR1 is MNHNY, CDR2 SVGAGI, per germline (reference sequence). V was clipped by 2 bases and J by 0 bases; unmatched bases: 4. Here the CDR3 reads CASSYPGLAASYEQYF. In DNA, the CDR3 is TGTGCCAGCAGTTACCCCGGACTAGCGGCCTCCTACGAGCAGTACTTC.

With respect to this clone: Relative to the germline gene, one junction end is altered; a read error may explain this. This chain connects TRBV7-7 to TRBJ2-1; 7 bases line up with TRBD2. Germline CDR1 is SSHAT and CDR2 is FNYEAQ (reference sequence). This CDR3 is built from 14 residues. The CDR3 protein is CASSRSGIYNEQFF. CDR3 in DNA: TGTGCTAGCAGCCGCAGCGGGATCTACAATGAGCAGTTCTTC.

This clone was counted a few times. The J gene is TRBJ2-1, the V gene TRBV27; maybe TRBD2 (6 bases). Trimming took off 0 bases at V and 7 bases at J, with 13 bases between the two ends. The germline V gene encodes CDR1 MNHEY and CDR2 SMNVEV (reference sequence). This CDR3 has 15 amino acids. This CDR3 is CASSLSRDSRNEQFF. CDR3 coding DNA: TGTGCCAGCAGTTTATCGCGGGACTCCAGAAATGAGCAGTTCTTC.

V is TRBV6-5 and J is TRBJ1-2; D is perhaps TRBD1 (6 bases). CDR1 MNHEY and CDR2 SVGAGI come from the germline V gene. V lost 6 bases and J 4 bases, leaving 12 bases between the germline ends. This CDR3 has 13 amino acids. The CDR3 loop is CASRQGAVYGYTF. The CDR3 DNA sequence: TGTGCCAGCAGACAGGGTGCGGTCTATGGCTACACCTTC.